The clone carrying this TCR beta chain was counted many times. Antigen: not known. The record originates from a study of T cell repertoires in cytomegalovirus infection. Across the study: CMV infection and matching HLA type were both indicated by public TCR beta signatures.

Study-level points and caveats: Dominating the ex vivo response were TCR beta clonotypes that were CMV-specific and HLA-C-restricted. Cumulative frequency (of public TCR beta family members) identified carriers of CMV plus the relevant HLA.

The CDR3 is 18 amino acids. Germline V lookup: CDR1 MNHEY, CDR2 SMNVEV (reference sequence). Trimming removed 4 bases at V and 6 bases at J, with 24 bases between. MiXCR was run by TCRdb on the reads, yielding one entry per CDR3 protein. The data show 300,000 or so distinct CDR3 sequences, around 9.1% seen once. Material for sequencing was PBMCs. This chain links TRBV27 with TRBJ2-2, with D tentatively TRBD2 (5 bases). The sequence was obtained from a human donor in good health (CMV status not recorded). Some clones in this sample may be carry-over from other donors' samples. The CDR3 region is CASSWGAPRRGVPGELFF. CDR3 nucleotide sequence: TGTGCCAGCAGTTGGGGAGCTCCTAGGCGTGGAGTACCCGGGGAGCTGTTTTTT.